The 16 T cell receptor beta chains below were found in one sample sequenced in a study of CD8 T cells in Susac syndrome. Random hexamers served to reverse transcribe roughly 0.5 to 1 ug RNA. One entry per CDR3 protein results from TCRdb running MiXCR on the immunoSEQ multiplex PCR reads. The data hold roughly 140,000 distinct CDR3 sequences, with 94% observed a single time. Sequences were obtained from CD8+ T cells from PBMCs. All receptors derive from a human donor in good health.

The chain links TRBV13 to TRBJ2-1; D may be TRBD2 (5 bases). V lost 0 bases and J 5 bases, leaving 11 bases between the germline ends. The CDR3 sequence is 15 residues long. The V gene's germline CDR1 is PRHDT and CDR2 FYEKMQ (reference sequence). This CDR3 is CASSLGGSGDNEQFF. CDR3 DNA sequence: TGTGCCAGCAGCTTAGGAGGCAGCGGCGACAATGAGCAGTTCTTC.

The CDR3 sequence: CASSPSGDPYNEQFF. DNA of the CDR3: TGTGCCAGCAGTCCCTCGGGCGATCCTTACAATGAGCAGTTCTTC. The chain uses TRBV28 and TRBJ2-1; D uncertain. Looked up from germline, CDR1 is MDHEN and CDR2 is SYDVKM. V lost 5 bases and J 4 bases, leaving 15 bases between the germline ends. The CDR3 totals 15 residues.

The J gene is TRBJ2-1, the V gene TRBV14; 10 nucleotides align to TRBD2. V shed 3 bases, J shed 7 bases, and the junction held 15 bases outside the gene matches. The CDR3 covers 18 residues. CDR1 is SGHDN and CDR2 is FVKESK in the germline V gene. The CDR3 DNA follows: TGTGCCAGCAGCCAGGCAATTCCCGGCTTTAGCGGGGGGAATGAGCAGTTCTTC. It specifies CASSQAIPGFSGGNEQFF.

V usage is TRBV21-1 and J usage is TRBJ2-2; the table's D call, TRBD2, was not checked against the DNA. TRBV21-1 is tagged as a pseudogene. This CDR3 has 18 amino acids. The CDR3 nucleotides read TGTGCCAGCAGCAAAGTGGGGTCTTCGGGAGGTAACACCGGGGAGCTGTTTTTT. This encodes CASSKVGSSGGNTGELFF.

The chain recombines TRBV27 with TRBJ2-5, with a weak D call TRBD2 (6 bases). The CDR3 is 13 residues long. V was clipped by 2 bases and J by 9 bases, with 13 bases between them. The germline V gene has CDR1 MNHEY and CDR2 SMNVEV (reference sequence). The CDR3 spells CASSLGSGGAQYF. Written as DNA, the CDR3 is TGTGCCAGCAGTTTAGGTAGCGGTGGGGCCCAGTACTTC.

The gene calls are TRBV15 and TRBJ2-3; D not certain. The CDR3 contains 16 residues. Germline V gene lookup returns CDR1 LNHNV and CDR2 YYDKDF (reference sequence). V shed 0 bases and J shed 2 bases, with 12 bases lying between them. This CDR3 is CATSREGWALTDTQYF. The CDR3 nucleotides are TGTGCCACCAGCAGAGAGGGTTGGGCACTCACAGATACGCAGTATTTT. The variable domain in full, completed from reference TRBV15 and TRBJ2-3, reads DAMVIQNPRYQVTQFGKPVTLSCSQTLNHNVMYWYQQKSSQAPKLLFHYYDKDFNNEADTPDNFQSRRPNTSFCFLDIRSPGLGDTAMYLCATSREGWALTDTQYFGPGTRLTVL.

The chain recombines TRBV29-1 with TRBJ1-2, with D possibly matching TRBD1 (5 bases). This CDR3 region has 14 residues. The germline V gene encodes CDR1 SQVTM and CDR2 ANQGSEA. Trimming shortened V by 6 bases and J by 5 bases, and 19 bases separated the two germline ends. Written as DNA, the CDR3 is TGCAGCGTCAGCGGACACCGACTGGGGTATGGCTACACCTTC. As protein: CSVSGHRLGYGYTF.

V usage is TRBV27 and J usage is TRBJ2-7; perhaps TRBD1 as D (5 bases). The V end was cut by 6 bases, the J end by 2 bases, with 14 bases between. CDR1 is MNHEY, CDR2 SMNVEV, per germline (reference sequence). The CDR3 contains 14 residues. CDR3: CASSSRESTYEQYF. In DNA form, the CDR3 reads TGTGCCAGCAGCAGCAGGGAATCCACCTACGAGCAGTACTTC.

The V gene is TRBV19, the J gene TRBJ2-1; no firm D call. CDR1 and CDR2 from the germline V gene are LNHDA and SQIVND (reference sequence). V lost 3 bases and J 5 bases, leaving 2 bases between the germline ends. The CDR3 totals 11 residues. This CDR3 is CASSINNEQFF. The CDR3 bases are TGTGCCAGTAGTATCAACAATGAGCAGTTCTTC.

The rearrangement joins TRBV20-1 to TRBJ2-1, with 8 bases matching TRBD2. V lost 7 bases to trimming and J lost 10 bases; unmatched junction nucleotides: 15. The CDR3 is 14 amino acids. CDR1 and CDR2 (germline): DFQATT, SNEGSKA (reference sequence). As DNA, the CDR3 is TGCAGTGGTCAGCTAGGCCAGCGGGGGACCGAGCAGTTCTTC. Translating it yields CSGQLGQRGTEQFF.

The rearrangement joins TRBV7-2 to TRBJ2-3; D is unclear. Germline CDR1 reads SGHTA; CDR2 reads FQGNSA. This CDR3 contains 16 residues. Trimming removed 0 bases from V and 2 bases from J, with 12 bases in between. CDR3 in DNA: TGTGCCAGCAGCTTAGCCGTCGTAACGTCCACAGATACGCAGTATTTT. Amino acid sequence: CASSLAVVTSTDTQYF.

The chain has TRBV4-3 and TRBJ2-7; the match to TRBD2 covers 11 bases. CDR3 size: 16 residues. With 0 bases clipped from V and 0 bases from J, the junction kept 1 base outside the gene matches. Germline CDR1 and CDR2: LGHNA and YSLEER. The CDR3 region has the DNA TGCGCCAGCAGCCAAGATACTAGCGGGAGCTCCTACGAGCAGTACTTC. The encoded protein is CASSQDTSGSSYEQYF.

The chain employs TRBV20-1 and TRBJ1-4, with 7 bases lining up with TRBD1. After removal of 3 bases from V and 7 bases from J, the junction contained 11 bases not matched to a gene. Germline CDR1 DFQATT, CDR2 SNEGSKA (reference sequence). This CDR3 is 15 amino acids long. DNA of the CDR3: TGCAGTGCTAGGCCCGGGACAGACACACTTGAAAAACTGTTTTTT. Protein product: CSARPGTDTLEKLFF.

The chain couples TRBV2 to TRBJ2-3; no clear D. CDR3 size: 14 residues. V lost 4 bases and J lost 0, with 8 bases in between. Germline values: CDR1 SNHLY, CDR2 FYNNEI. DNA of the CDR3: TGTGCCAGCAGTGGTACAGCGAGCACAGATACGCAGTATTTT. Translation gives CASSGTASTDTQYF.

This chain connects TRBV27 to TRBJ1-1; 7 bases map to TRBD1. Germline CDR1 reads MNHEY; CDR2 reads SMNVEV (reference sequence). The V gene end was trimmed by 3 bases and the J gene end by 1 base; junction bases not matched to a gene: 2. This CDR3 spans 14 amino acids. The CDR3 is CASSFDRENTEAFF. CDR3 nucleotides: TGTGCCAGCAGTTTTGACAGGGAGAACACTGAAGCTTTCTTT.

This clonotype was counted once. This CDR3 is CSAPTSGRSNEQFF. CDR3 DNA: TGCAGTGCCCCGACTAGCGGGAGGTCAAATGAGCAGTTCTTC. The chain employs TRBV20-1 and TRBJ2-1; 13 bases fit TRBD2. The CDR3 sequence is 14 residues long. Germline CDR1 and CDR2: DFQATT and SNEGSKA (reference sequence). V lost 6 bases and J lost 7; bases outside the gene matches: 6.